This TCR beta chain was captured by sequencing in a study of somatic mutations in cytotoxic T cells in rheumatoid arthritis. General study points: Exceedance of 20% of CD8+ cells by the largest CD8+ clone occurred in about an eighth of the roughly 65 patients.

The CDR3 runs 14 residues. Trimming took 2 bases from V and 1 from J, leaving 8 bases between them. CDR1 and CDR2 (germline): WSHSY, SAAADI. About this clone: Its target is unknown.

Sequencing used immunoSEQ multiplex PCR; TCRdb keeps in-frame clones, though not all of them. The sample yields more than 10,000 clones, roughly four fifths seen once. Specimen: CD8+ T cells sorted from blood. The chain carries TRBV10-2 and TRBJ1-1; TRBD1 might be the D (6 bases). This TCR came from an older woman in good health. CDR3 sequence (DNA): TGCGCCAGCAGTGAGGCAGGGGCGAACACTGAAGCTTTCTTT. Its translation is CASSEAGANTEAFF.